The clone carrying this T cell receptor (beta chain) showed up many times. CDR1 and CDR2 from the germline V gene are GTSNPN and SVGIG (reference sequence). CDR3 length equals 12 residues. J gave up 5 bases and V 6 bases, and 2 bases lay outside the gene matches. It was RNA transcripts that yielded the amplified TCR beta CDR3 regions. In the first-round RT-PCR of the TCR CDR3, the HTBI primer set was used. One entry per CDR3 protein, called by TCRdb with MiXCR from the multiplex PCR reads. The sample has hundreds of thousands of distinct CDR3 sequences, 11% to 15% seen once; the top ten hold around 9.6%. These data come from a study of T cells in Graves' hyperthyroidism and ophthalmopathy.

V gene TRBV30 combines with J gene TRBJ1-4; 8 bases map to TRBD1. The sequenced sample consisted of blood. The sequence came from a woman in her late teens or twenties with Graves' hyperthyroidism. The CDR3 protein is CACDRGNEKLFF. The CDR3 DNA reads TGTGCCTGTGACAGGGGAAATGAAAAACTGTTTTTT.